This T cell receptor (beta chain) came from a study of T cell changes during pregnancy in multiple sclerosis (dated by TCRdb to about 2019). Notes on the research overall: The study looked at changes in the T cell repertoire across pregnancy in women with multiple sclerosis.

This clone occurred once. What antigen it recognizes has not been identified. Nothing much larger sits one base from this clone, and base qualities are not available. Library preparation was by the immunoSEQ multiplex PCR assay. TCRdb's version of the immuneACCESS table is confined to in-frame rearrangements and falls short of the full clone set. An unresolved V gene accounts for under half of the shortfall where checked; the remainder is of unknown origin. The sample table holds about 20,000 clones, of which approximately 90% were seen once. The ten largest clonotypes hold approximately 5% of the sample. The germline V gene gives CDR1 as SQVTM and CDR2 as ANQGSEA. The V end loses 1 base and the J end loses 8 bases, and a stretch of 8 bases separates them. The CDR3 has 11 amino acids, counting the end cysteine and phenylalanine. Only the CDR3 region is kept as DNA, spanning 33 bases read in frame from base 1.

The sequence derives from a female donor in good health, enrolled as a control in a pregnancy study. Sequencing was performed on CD8+ T cells from peripheral blood mononuclear cells, taken in the second trimester of pregnancy. The V gene is TRBV29-1 and the J gene is TRBJ1-2, with the identity of the D gene unclear. The CDR3 is CSVEGGHGYTF. The DNA reads TGCAGCGTTGAAGGCGGGCACGGCTACACCTTC.